This record covers a single T cell receptor (beta chain). This sample is drawn from a study of cytomegalovirus exposure and HLA in healthy donors. Profiled with immunoSEQ multiplex PCR; TCRdb holds only in-frame clones, not every one. The sample consists of 95,000 to 120,000 clones, around 95% of them appearing once. The V end lost 3 bases, the J end lost 0 bases, and 6 bases lay between the germline ends. CDR1 and CDR2 (germline): MGHDK, SYGVNS. This CDR3 spans 13 amino acids. Sequenced material: PBMCs. This receptor was identified in a woman aged 18-29 years in good health and CMV-seronegative. The chain recombines TRBV25-1 with TRBJ2-7; perhaps TRBD1 as D (5 bases). CDR3: CASSEGHSYEQYF. CDR3 bases: TGTGCCAGCAGTGAGGGGCACTCCTACGAGCAGTACTTC.